These 27 T cell receptor beta chains share one sample of origin, sequenced in a study of blood T cell repertoires in COVID-19. Measured with immunoSEQ multiplex PCR; TCRdb has only the in-frame clones, and not every one. The sample carries some 56,000 clones, around four fifths recorded once. Input material: peripheral blood. The receptors derive from a woman aged 80 or over with acute or convalescent COVID-19.

J is TRBJ1-5 and V is TRBV19; D is possibly TRBD1 (6 bases). There are 12 residues in the CDR3. V was pared by 9 bases and J by 4 bases, with 10 bases between. Germline assignment: CDR1 LNHDA and CDR2 SQIVND (reference sequence). The CDR3 sequence is CASVRGNQPQHF. In DNA, the CDR3 is TGTGCCAGCGTCAGGGGAAATCAGCCCCAGCATTTT.

The rearrangement uses TRBV6-4 and TRBJ1-6, with a tentative D call TRBD1 (6 bases). V was clipped by 5 bases and J by 6 bases, with 11 bases between them. CDR1 and CDR2 from the germline V gene are MRHNA and SNTAGT. This CDR3 has 14 residues. The DNA of the CDR3 is TGTGCCAGCAGTCAAGGACAGCTTAATTCACCCCTCCACTTT. Translated: CASSQGQLNSPLHF.

This clone was observed once. This rearrangement joins TRBV7-8 to TRBJ1-1, with a weak D call TRBD1 (6 bases). Germline lookup yields CDR1 SGHVS and CDR2 FQNEAQ. The CDR3 is made up of 12 amino acids. The ends were cut back, 5 bases at V and 10 bases at J, with 14 bases in the middle. The CDR3 reads CASSHGRGRAFF. The CDR3 coding sequence is TGTGCCAGCAGCCACGGGAGGGGGAGAGCTTTCTTT.

This clone was seen more than once but under ten times. J is TRBJ2-7 and V is TRBV6-5; a weak D match, TRBD1 (6 bases). The CDR3 has 14 residues. With 6 bases removed from V and 2 bases from J, the gap between germline ends came to 14 bases. From germline, CDR1 is MNHEY and CDR2 SVGAGI. The CDR3 DNA is TGTGCCAGCAGAACCCCGGGACACGCCTACGAGCAGTACTTC. The encoded protein is CASRTPGHAYEQYF.

V gene TRBV7-2 combines with J gene TRBJ2-5; the match to TRBD1 covers 12 bases. Germline V lookup: CDR1 SGHTA, CDR2 FQGNSA. The V segment lost 5 bases and the J segment 5 bases; nucleotides outside the gene matches: 9. The CDR3 runs 16 residues. The CDR3 sequence is CASSPRDRGRFETQYF. The CDR3 DNA is TGTGCCAGCAGCCCAAGGGACAGGGGGCGCTTTGAGACCCAGTACTTC.

The chain recombines TRBV15 with TRBJ1-3; 7 nucleotides agree with TRBD1. The V gene's germline CDR1 is LNHNV and CDR2 YYDKDF (reference sequence). The CDR3 covers 15 residues. Trimming at V came to 2 bases and at J to 3 bases, leaving 4 bases not matched to a gene. The chain's CDR3 is CATSRSGTVGNTIYF. Here the CDR3 DNA reads TGTGCCACCAGCAGATCCGGGACAGTTGGAAACACCATATATTTT.

The gene calls are TRBV19 and TRBJ1-2, with 7 positions matching TRBD1. The CDR3 has 17 amino acids. Germline lookup yields CDR1 LNHDA and CDR2 SQIVND (reference sequence). After removal of 9 bases from V and 4 bases from J, the junction contained 20 bases not matched to a gene. DNA of the CDR3: TGTGCCAGCCTCCCCACCGGGACAGTAGGGAACTCCTATGGCTACACCTTC. It encodes CASLPTGTVGNSYGYTF.

The rearrangement uses TRBV7-6 and TRBJ2-1; 10 positions agree with TRBD2. The CDR3 extends over 21 amino acids. Losses at the gene ends were 5 bases for V and 2 bases for J; bases not matched to a gene: 21. Germline-derived CDR1 and CDR2 are SGHVS and FNYEAQ. The CDR3 spells CASSPFVGSSGGTGAYNEQFF. The DNA of the CDR3 is TGTGCCAGCAGCCCTTTTGTGGGCTCTAGCGGGGGTACTGGGGCCTACAATGAGCAGTTCTTC.

This chain joins TRBV13 and TRBJ2-7, with D hard to call. The V end was cut by 0 bases, the J end by 3 bases, with 15 bases between. The V gene's germline CDR1 is PRHDT and CDR2 FYEKMQ (reference sequence). There are 16 residues in the CDR3. The CDR3 coding sequence is TGTGCCAGCAGCTTAGGGACTTCCCCCGTGAGCTACGAGCAGTACTTC. It yields the protein CASSLGTSPVSYEQYF.

The chain joins TRBV5-1 to TRBJ1-2, with 7 positions matching TRBD1. This CDR3 comprises 14 residues. CDR1 is SGHRS, CDR2 YFSETQ, per germline. V shed 3 bases, J shed 2 bases, and the junction held 4 bases outside the gene matches. CDR3 region: CASSSGTVNYGYTF. CDR3 in DNA: TGCGCCAGCAGCTCGGGGACAGTGAACTATGGCTACACCTTC.

This clone was found a few times. The chain couples TRBV2 to TRBJ1-6, with TRBD1 matching 9 bases. V shed 4 bases, J shed 11 bases, and the junction held 6 bases outside the gene matches. Germline-derived CDR1 and CDR2 are SNHLY and FYNNEI. This CDR3 is built from 14 residues. CDR3 DNA sequence: TGTGCCAGCAGTGGTAGGGACAGGGAGGCACCCCTCCACTTT. Translation gives CASSGRDREAPLHF. The variable domain in full, completed from reference TRBV2 and TRBJ1-6, reads EPEVTQTPSHQVTQMGQEVILRCVPISNHLYFYWYRQILGQKVEFLVSFYNNEISEKSEIFDDQFSVERPDGSNFTLKIRSTKLEDSAMYFCASSGRDREAPLHFGNGTRLTVT.

The rearrangement links TRBV5-5 to TRBJ1-1, with TRBD1 matching 8 bases. The CDR3 sequence is 15 residues long. The germline gives CDR1 SGHKS, CDR2 YYEKEE (reference sequence). Losses at the gene ends were 2 bases for V and 4 bases for J; bases not matched to a gene: 7. The CDR3 nucleotides are TGTGCCAGCAGCTTAACGGACAGGGAGAGCACTGAAGCTTTCTTT. Translating gives CASSLTDRESTEAFF.

This chain uses TRBV5-1 with TRBJ2-7; 9 bases are shared with TRBD1. Germline lookup yields CDR1 SGHRS and CDR2 YFSETQ. The length of the CDR3 is 14 residues. Trimming cost V 3 bases and J 4 bases; bases outside gene matches: 5. CDR3 DNA sequence: TGCGCCAGCAGCTCCGGGACAGGGCAATACGAGCAGTACTTC. This translates into CASSSGTGQYEQYF.

The J gene is TRBJ1-5, the V gene TRBV5-6; tentative D call: TRBD1 (6 bases). This CDR3 is built from 15 residues. Trimming pared 0 bases from V and 3 bases from J, leaving 10 bases between. Germline V lookup: CDR1 SGHDT, CDR2 YYEEEE. CDR3 loop: CASSLARGVNQPQHF. CDR3 DNA sequence: TGTGCCAGCAGCTTGGCCAGGGGCGTCAATCAGCCCCAGCATTTT. The whole variable domain, filled in from reference TRBV5-6 and TRBJ1-5, reads DAGVTQSPTHLIKTRGQQVTLRCSPKSGHDTVSWYQQALGQGPQFIFQYYEEEERQRGNFPDRFSGHQFPNYSSELNVNALLLGDSALYLCASSLARGVNQPQHFGDGTRLSIL.

This rearrangement joins TRBV7-8 to TRBJ1-3, with D possibly being TRBD1 (6 bases). CDR1 and CDR2 (germline): SGHVS, FQNEAQ. The CDR3 totals 16 residues. V lost 0 bases to trimming and J lost 0 bases, with 9 bases between them. This chain's CDR3 is CASSLAGQLSGNTIYF. In DNA, the CDR3 is TGTGCCAGCAGCTTAGCAGGACAGCTCTCTGGAAACACCATATATTTT.

DNA of the CDR3: TGCAGTGCGGACAGGGAGTTGGCTTTCTTT. Translated: CSADRELAFF. This chain connects TRBV20-1 to TRBJ1-1; TRBD1 agrees at 8 bases. CDR3 length: 10 amino acids. The germline CDR1 and CDR2 sequences are DFQATT and SNEGSKA (reference sequence). The V gene end was trimmed by 6 bases and the J gene end by 11 bases; junction bases not matched to a gene: 5.

The gene calls are TRBV5-1 and TRBJ1-1; TRBD1 is a possible D gene (6 bases). V gave up 4 bases and J gave up 4 bases, with 17 bases separating them. CDR3 size: 15 residues. Per the germline V gene, CDR1 is SGHRS and CDR2 is YFSETQ. CDR3 DNA sequence: TGCGCCAGCAGCCCCGGTGTAGGGGGAACCACTGAAGCTTTCTTT. It translates to CASSPGVGGTTEAFF.

The V and J genes are TRBV6-5 and TRBJ2-7; 7 nucleotides match TRBD1. The CDR3 is 13 residues long. The germline V gene encodes CDR1 MNHEY and CDR2 SVGAGI. J was trimmed by 4 bases and V by 8 bases; bases with no gene match: 8. The CDR3 sequence: CASAIGTDYEQYF. DNA for the CDR3: TGTGCCAGCGCTATCGGGACAGATTACGAGCAGTACTTC.

V usage is TRBV7-3 and J usage is TRBJ2-7, with 7 bases aligning to TRBD2. The germline gives CDR1 SGHTA, CDR2 FQGTGA. V was pared by 4 bases and J by 5 bases, with 5 bases of the junction left unmatched. This CDR3 is built from 13 residues. CDR3 in DNA: TGTGCCAGCAGCTCACGCGGGGGTAACGAGCAGTACTTC. This gives the protein CASSSRGGNEQYF.

CDR3 region: CASSMTGDFSGNTIYF. CDR3 sequence (DNA): TGTGCCAGCAGCATGACAGGGGACTTCTCTGGAAACACCATATATTTT. The rearrangement uses TRBV7-9 and TRBJ1-3; TRBD1 agrees at 8 bases. Looked up from germline, CDR1 is SEHNR and CDR2 is FQNEAQ (reference sequence). CDR3 length: 16 residues. V was pared by 5 bases and J by 0 bases, with 6 bases of the junction left unmatched.

This clone was detected only once. The chain is built from TRBV3-1 (or the pseudogene TRBV3-2) and TRBJ1-6; D gene unclear. V was cut by 11 bases and J by 9 bases, with 17 bases left in between. The length of the CDR3 is 13 residues. CDR1 LGHDT and CDR2 YNNKEL come from the germline V gene (reference sequence). As DNA, the CDR3 is TGTGCCTCAAACCAGAACCCGGGTTCACCCCTCCACTTT. Translated, it gives CASNQNPGSPLHF.

The J gene is TRBJ1-2, the V gene TRBV27; 7 nucleotides match TRBD1. CDR1 and CDR2 (germline): MNHEY, SMNVEV (reference sequence). Trimming at V came to 6 bases and at J to 5 bases, leaving 12 bases not matched to a gene. The CDR3 length is 15 residues. The CDR3, as DNA: TGTGCCAGCAGAGGCGGGACAGTAGAAGTATATGGCTACACCTTC. Its translation is CASRGGTVEVYGYTF.

The gene calls are TRBV5-6 and TRBJ2-2; TRBD1 is a possible D gene (7 bases). The germline V gene encodes CDR1 SGHDT and CDR2 YYEEEE. The CDR3 sequence is 13 residues long. Trimming took off 5 bases at V and 7 bases at J, with 12 bases between the two ends. The CDR3 nucleotides read TGTGCCAGCAGTCGCAGGGGGGACGGGGAGCTGTTTTTT. Translated, it gives CASSRRGDGELFF.

The chain links TRBV6-5 to TRBJ1-6, with D unclear. The CDR3 contains 15 residues. The V end was cut by 0 bases, the J end by 5 bases, with 8 bases between. Germline V CDR1 and CDR2: MNHEY, SVGAGI. The CDR3 region has the DNA TGTGCCAGCAGTTACTCTCGGTCGAATAATTCACCCCTCCACTTT. Protein product: CASSYSRSNNSPLHF.

As concerns this clone: Other DNA sequences from this sample encode an identical CDR3 as well. DNA of the CDR3: TGTGCCAGCAGCTTATGGGACAGGGGTAGTTATGGCTACACCTTC. It translates to CASSLWDRGSYGYTF. This chain links TRBV7-9 with TRBJ1-2; 10 bases align to TRBD1. This CDR3 contains 15 residues. CDR1 SEHNR and CDR2 FQNEAQ come from the germline V gene (reference sequence). V gave up 2 bases and J gave up 5 bases; unmatched junction bases: 5.

The V call is TRBV7-2, the J call TRBJ2-7; no definite D call. CDR1 is SGHTA, CDR2 FQGNSA, per germline. The CDR3 loop spans 14 amino acids. V gave up 1 base and J gave up 8 bases, with 15 bases separating them. The CDR3 sequence: CASSLDPGVTKQYF. CDR3 nucleotides: TGTGCCAGCAGCTTAGATCCCGGAGTTACGAAGCAGTACTTC.

The chain has TRBV7-2 and TRBJ1-2, with D unresolved. Trimming removed 1 base from V and 5 bases from J, with 11 bases in between. Germline V lookup: CDR1 SGHTA, CDR2 FQGNSA. The CDR3 totals 14 residues. The DNA of the CDR3 is TGTGCCAGCAGCTTAGAGGGCGGGCCTTATGGCTACACCTTC. As protein: CASSLEGGPYGYTF.